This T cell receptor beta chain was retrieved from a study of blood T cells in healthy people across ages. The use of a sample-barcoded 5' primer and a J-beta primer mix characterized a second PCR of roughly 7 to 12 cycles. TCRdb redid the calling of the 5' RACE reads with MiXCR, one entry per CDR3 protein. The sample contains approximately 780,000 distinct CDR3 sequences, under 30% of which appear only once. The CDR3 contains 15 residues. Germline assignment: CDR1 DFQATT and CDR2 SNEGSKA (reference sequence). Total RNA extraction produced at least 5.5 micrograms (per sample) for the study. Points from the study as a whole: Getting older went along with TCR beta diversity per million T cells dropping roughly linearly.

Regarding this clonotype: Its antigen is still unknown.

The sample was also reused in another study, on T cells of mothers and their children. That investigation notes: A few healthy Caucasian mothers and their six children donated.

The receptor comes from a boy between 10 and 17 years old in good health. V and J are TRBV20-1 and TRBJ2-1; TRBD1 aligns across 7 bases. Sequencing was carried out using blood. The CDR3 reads CSATTGLGLRREQFF. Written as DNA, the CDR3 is TGCAGCGCGACGACAGGGCTAGGTCTCCGGAGAGAGCAGTTCTTC.